This T cell receptor beta chain was identified in a study of CD8 T cells in Susac syndrome. Reverse transcription of roughly 0.5 to 1 ug RNA was performed with random hexamers. TCR beta CDR3 was amplified by immunoSEQ multiplex PCR. This amplification extended across 54 Vbeta and 13 Jbeta segments. Using its own MiXCR run on the immunoSEQ multiplex PCR reads, TCRdb lists one record per CDR3 protein. The sample includes 350,000 to 550,000 distinct CDR3 sequences, around 85% of them seen just once. CD8+ and CD4+ T cells from blood underwent TCR beta sequencing. TEMRA cells were FACS-enriched, unlike CD8+ and CD4+ T cells, which were negatively isolated. In germline, CDR1 is SQVTM, CDR2 ANQGSEA. Trimming shortened V by 7 bases and J by 4 bases, and 10 bases separated the two germline ends. This CDR3 spans 11 amino acids.

The sequenced sample was CD8+ T cells from PBMCs. The chain carries TRBV29-1 and TRBJ1-1, with TRBD1 as a possible D gene (6 bases). The sequence was obtained from a human donor with multiple sclerosis. In nucleotides, the CDR3 is TGCAGCGCTGAGGGGGGCACTGAAGCTTTCTTT. This gives the protein CSAEGGTEAFF.